This is a list of T cell receptor beta chains from one sample in a study of T cells in Graves' hyperthyroidism and ophthalmopathy. TCRdb fed the multiplex PCR reads into MiXCR, producing one record per CDR3 protein. Of some 740,000 distinct CDR3 sequences in the sample, 14% were seen once. The sample was blood. The receptor set was obtained from a woman younger than 30 with Graves' hyperthyroidism. CDR3s include the opening cysteine and the closing phenylalanine or tryptophan. D genes are given only for firm matches. Size values are once, few and many counts, or a class for expanded clones, and some rows have none.

>TRBV15|TRBJ1-1|NA|many
TGTGCCACCAGCAGAGGGGCGAACACTGAAGCTTTCTTT
CATSRGANTEAFF
>TRBV6-1|TRBJ1-5|TRBD1|few
TGTGCCAGCAGTCCGGACAGGAGCTATCAGCCCCAGCATTTT
CASSPDRSYQPQHF
>TRBV7-2|TRBJ2-7|NA|many
TGTGCCAGCAGCTTTAAATTTGGGGGCGAGCAGTACTTC
CASSFKFGGEQYF
>TRBV27|TRBJ2-1|TRBD2|many
TGTGCCAGCACCCTTTGGCGGGAGCGGGAGCGTGAGCAGTTCTTC
CASTLWREREREQFF
>TRBV6-1|TRBJ1-2|NA|many
TGTGCCAGCTTATCCTTGGGGGGCTTATGGTATGGCTACACCTTC
CASLSLGGLWYGYTF
>TRBV11-2|TRBJ2-3|NA|many
TGTGCCAGCAGCCCGGGGGGAAGTGGGGGCTACACAGATACGCAGTATTTT
CASSPGGSGGYTDTQYF
>TRBV12-5|TRBJ1-1|NA|NA
TGTGCTAGTGGTCCGACTAACACTGAAGCTTTCTTT
CASGPTNTEAFF
>TRBV5-1|TRBJ2-5|TRBD2|few
TGCGCCAGCAGCTCCTTGATTACTAGCGGGAGTAGTGAGACCCAGTACTTC
CASSSLITSGSSETQYF
>TRBV7-3|TRBJ2-1|NA|NA
TGTGCCAGCAGCCAGGGGACTGGGTACAATGAGCAGTTCTTC
CASSQGTGYNEQFF
>TRBV6-1|TRBJ2-7|NA|NA
TGTGCCAGCAGTGTTAGTGACTACGAGCAGTACTTC
CASSVSDYEQYF
>TRBV7-9|TRBJ2-3|TRBD2|many
TGTGCCAGCAGCTTAGCGTTGCGGGAGGTTGCAGATACGCAGTATTTT
CASSLALREVADTQYF
>TRBV7-9|TRBJ1-2|NA|many
TGTGCCAGCAGCTTAGCAGGGGGAGCAATTGGCTACACCTTC
CASSLAGGAIGYTF
>TRBV18|TRBJ2-1|NA|few
TGTGCCAGCCTACACCGGAGCTCCTACAATGAGCAGTTCTTC
CASLHRSSYNEQFF
>TRBV19|TRBJ1-5|NA|NA
TGTGCCAGTAGTATTAGGCGAGGTCCCGGCAATCAGCCCCAGCATTTT
CASSIRRGPGNQPQHF
>TRBV7-9|TRBJ2-1|NA|many
TGTGCCAGCAGCTACACCGACTACAATGAGCAGTTCTTC
CASSYTDYNEQFF
>TRBV29-1|TRBJ2-1|TRBD2|few
TGCAGCGTTATAGGCGGGAGGGGGGTGGACGAGCAGTTCTTC
CSVIGGRGVDEQFF
>TRBV7-2|TRBJ1-2|TRBD1|many
TGTGCCAGCAGCTACGACAGGGTCTTGAGCTACACCTTC
CASSYDRVLSYTF
>TRBV12-3/TRBV12-4|TRBJ1-4|NA|few
TGTGCCAGCAGCCCCTTGGGGCAGAAACTGTTTTTT
CASSPLGQKLFF
>TRBV2|TRBJ1-5|NA|many
TGTGCCAGCAGAGGTAGGGGTCAGCCCCAGCATTTT
CASRGRGQPQHF
>TRBV9|TRBJ1-2|NA|few
TGTGCCAGCAGCGTAGCATATGGGGGCATGGAGGGCTACACCTTC
CASSVAYGGMEGYTF
>TRBV20-1|TRBJ2-1|TRBD2|many
TGCAGTGCTAGAGCCCCTAGCGGGATCTACAATGAGCAGTTCTTC
CSARAPSGIYNEQFF
>TRBV10-3|TRBJ1-1|NA|NA
TGTGCCATCAGTGAGTCAGGCAGACCGAACACTGAAGCTCTCTTT
CAISESGRPNTEALF
>TRBV11-2|TRBJ2-1|TRBD2|many
TGTGCCAGCAGCGGGACTAGCGGGGCGAGCTCCTACAATGAGCAGTTCTTC
CASSGTSGASSYNEQFF
>TRBV4-3|TRBJ1-1|NA|many
TGCGCCAGCAGCCTACGGGGACCGACAGGCACTGAAGCTTTCTTT
CASSLRGPTGTEAFF
>TRBV5-8|TRBJ2-5|TRBD1|NA
TGTGCCAGCAGCTTGGCAGGGGGCGTTGATGAGACCCAGTACTTC
CASSLAGGVDETQYF
>TRBV4-3|TRBJ2-7|TRBD2|few
TGCGCCAGCAGCCAAGATTGGGGGACTAGCAATATCCACGAGCAGTACTTC
CASSQDWGTSNIHEQYF
>TRBV7-9|TRBJ1-2|TRBD1|few
TGTGCCAGCAGCTCAGGGACAGGGAGAAACTATGGCTACACCTTC
CASSSGTGRNYGYTF
>TRBV4-3|TRBJ2-1|NA|NA
TGCGCCAGCAGCCAGGAGGGACTCCCGGAGCAGTTCTTC
CASSQEGLPEQFF
>TRBV5-5|TRBJ2-1|NA|NA
TGTGCCAGCAGCTTGGTACCAGAACAAAATGAGCAGTTCTTC
CASSLVPEQNEQFF
>TRBV19|TRBJ2-1|TRBD2|few
TGTGCCAGTAGTATAGCCGAGCGCCAACGACTAGCGGGACAGACCAATGAGCAGTTCTTC
CASSIAERQRLAGQTNEQFF
>TRBV12-3/TRBV12-4|TRBJ1-4|NA|many
TGTGCCAGCAGTTTGCAGGAAAAACTGTTTTTT
CASSLQEKLFF
>TRBV6-1|TRBJ2-1|NA|few
TGTGCCAGCAGTGAACCCCTGGATGAGCAGTTCTTC
CASSEPLDEQFF
>TRBV3-1|TRBJ1-1|NA|many
TGTGCCAGCAGCCAAGATGGGGGGCGGGTGAACACTGAAGCTTTCTTT
CASSQDGGRVNTEAFF
>TRBV27|TRBJ2-3|TRBD2|NA
TGTGCCAGCAGTCCAGGGACTAGCGGGAGTGGGGCAGATACGCAGTATTTT
CASSPGTSGSGADTQYF
>TRBV7-9|TRBJ1-2|TRBD1|few
TGTGCCAGCAGCTTAAATTTGGTAACAGGGGAGTACACCTTC
CASSLNLVTGEYTF